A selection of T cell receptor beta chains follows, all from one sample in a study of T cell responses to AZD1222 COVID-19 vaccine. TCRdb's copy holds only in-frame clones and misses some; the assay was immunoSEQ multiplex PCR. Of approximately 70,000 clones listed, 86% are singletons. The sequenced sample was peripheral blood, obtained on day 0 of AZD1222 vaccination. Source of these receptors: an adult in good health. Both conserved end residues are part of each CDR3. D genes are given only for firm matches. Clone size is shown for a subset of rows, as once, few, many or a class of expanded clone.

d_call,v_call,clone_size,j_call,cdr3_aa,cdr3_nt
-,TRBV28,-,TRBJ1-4,CASRPSGGNEKLFF,TGTGCCAGCAGACCGTCGGGGGGCAATGAAAAACTGTTTTTT
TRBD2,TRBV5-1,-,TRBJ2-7,CASSPQRGLTYEQYF,TGCGCCAGCAGCCCCCAGCGGGGTCTTACCTACGAGCAGTACTTC
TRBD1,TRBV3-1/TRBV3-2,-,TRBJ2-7,CASAPWDRGSYEQYF,TGTGCCAGCGCTCCCTGGGACAGGGGTTCCTACGAGCAGTACTTC
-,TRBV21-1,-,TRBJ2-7,CASSKDRSPYEQYF,TGTGCCAGCAGCAAAGACAGGAGCCCATACGAGCAGTACTTC
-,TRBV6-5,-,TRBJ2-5,CASSYWPKKTQYF,TGTGCCAGCAGTTATTGGCCAAAAAAGACCCAGTACTTC
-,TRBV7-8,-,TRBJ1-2,CASSEEEGGYTF,TGTGCCAGCAGCGAAGAGGAGGGCGGCTACACCTTC
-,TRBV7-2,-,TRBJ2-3,CASSLTPISTDTQYF,TGTGCCAGCAGCTTAACCCCAATTAGCACAGATACGCAGTATTTT
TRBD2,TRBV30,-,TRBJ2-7,CAWFHPGGGGYF,TGTGCCTGGTTCCACCCAGGAGGCGGGGGGTACTTC
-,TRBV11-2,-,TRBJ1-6,CASSSPFATRSLHF,TGTGCCAGCAGCTCCCCGTTTGCGACTCGTTCCCTCCACTTT
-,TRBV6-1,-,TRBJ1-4,CASSEGGVGKLFF,TGTGCCAGCAGTGAAGGAGGGGTCGGAAAACTGTTTTTT
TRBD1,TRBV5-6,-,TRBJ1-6,CASSNRDRGNSPLHF,TGTGCCAGCAGCAACCGGGACAGGGGAAATTCACCCCTCCACTTT
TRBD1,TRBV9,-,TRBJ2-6,CASSARNKGASGANVLTF,TGTGCCAGCAGCGCCCGCAATAAGGGGGCCTCTGGGGCCAACGTCCTGACTTTC
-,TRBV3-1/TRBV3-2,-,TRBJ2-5,CASSQDRSGGETQYF,TGTGCCAGCAGCCAAGATAGGTCCGGGGGAGAGACCCAGTACTTC
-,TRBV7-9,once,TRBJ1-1,CASSPRELNTEAFF,TGTGCCAGCAGCCCCCGGGAGCTGAACACTGAAGCTTTCTTT
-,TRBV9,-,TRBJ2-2,CASSNGIQTSGELFF,TGTGCCAGCAGCAATGGAATACAGACCTCCGGGGAGCTGTTTTTT
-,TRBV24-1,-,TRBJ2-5,CATSDFPPGEQETQYF,TGTGCCACCAGTGATTTCCCCCCCGGGGAACAAGAGACCCAGTACTTC
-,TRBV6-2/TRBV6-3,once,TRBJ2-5,CASSSNNQETQYF,TGTGCCAGCAGTTCAAACAACCAAGAGACCCAGTACTTC
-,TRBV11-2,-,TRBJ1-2,CASSSLRSDSANYGYTF,TGTGCCAGCAGCTCCTTAAGGTCAGACAGTGCAAACTATGGCTACACCTTC
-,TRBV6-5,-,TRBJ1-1,CASSYLGLAFF,TGTGCCAGCAGTTACTTGGGCCTAGCTTTCTTT
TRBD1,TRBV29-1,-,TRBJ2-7,CSVEGTGGYEQYF,TGCAGCGTTGAAGGGACAGGGGGCTACGAGCAGTACTTC
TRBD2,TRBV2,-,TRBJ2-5,CASSVTSGQETQYF,TGTGCCAGCAGTGTGACTAGCGGACAGGAGACCCAGTACTTC
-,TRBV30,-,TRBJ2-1,CAWSVRGGASEQFF,TGTGCCTGGAGTGTTAGAGGGGGGGCATCTGAGCAGTTCTTC
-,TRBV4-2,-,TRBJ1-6,CASSQGQSGSPLHF,TGTGCCAGCAGCCAAGGACAGTCAGGCTCACCCCTCCACTTT
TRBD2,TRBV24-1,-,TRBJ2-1,CATSDLGAGSNYNEQFF,TGTGCCACCAGTGATTTAGGAGCGGGGTCCAACTACAATGAGCAGTTCTTC
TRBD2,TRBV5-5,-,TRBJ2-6,CASSRTSGESSGANVLTF,TGTGCCAGCAGCAGGACTAGCGGGGAGAGCTCTGGGGCCAACGTCCTGACTTTC
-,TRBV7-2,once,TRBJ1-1,CASSLGGMNTEAFF,TGTGCCAGCAGCTTAGGGGGTATGAACACTGAAGCTTTCTTT
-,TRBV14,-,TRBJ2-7,CASSGPGRVLNYEQYF,TGTGCCAGCAGCGGACCGGGACGGGTTTTAAACTACGAGCAGTACTTC
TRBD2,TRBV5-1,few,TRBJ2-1,CASSSGLAGSLGQFF,TGCGCCAGCAGTTCTGGACTAGCGGGATCTCTAGGGCAGTTCTTC
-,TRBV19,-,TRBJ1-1,CASSILGGPTEAFF,TGTGCCAGTAGTATACTGGGGGGCCCCACTGAAGCTTTCTTT
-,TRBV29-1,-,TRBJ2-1,CTVGPNEQFF,TGCACCGTAGGCCCGAATGAGCAGTTCTTC
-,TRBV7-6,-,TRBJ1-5,CASSPGWRGDQPQHF,TGTGCCAGCAGCCCGGGCTGGCGGGGAGATCAGCCCCAGCATTTT
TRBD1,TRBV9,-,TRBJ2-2,CASSVWAGGNTGELFF,TGTGCCAGCAGCGTATGGGCAGGGGGTAACACCGGGGAGCTGTTTTTT
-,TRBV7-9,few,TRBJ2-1,CASSRLGLFYNEQFF,TGTGCCAGCAGCCGTCTCGGACTCTTCTACAATGAGCAGTTCTTC
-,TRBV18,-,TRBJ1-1,CASSPVWGGGFSEAFF,TGTGCCAGCTCACCCGTCTGGGGGGGCGGTTTTTCTGAAGCTTTCTTT
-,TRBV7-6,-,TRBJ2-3,CASSSSLPDTQYF,TGTGCCAGCAGCTCATCCCTCCCAGATACGCAGTATTTT
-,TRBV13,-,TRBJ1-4,CASSLVPGATNEKLFF,TGTGCCAGCAGCTTAGTGCCGGGAGCAACTAATGAAAAACTGTTTTTT
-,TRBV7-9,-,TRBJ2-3,CASSSGPIFTDTQYF,TGTGCCAGCAGCTCAGGTCCGATTTTCACAGATACGCAGTATTTT
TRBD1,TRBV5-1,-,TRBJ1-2,CASSPGGRYGYTF,TGCGCCAGCAGCCCAGGGGGGAGGTATGGCTACACCTTC
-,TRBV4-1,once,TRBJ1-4,CASSHPRLEPDNEKLFF,TGCGCCAGCAGCCATCCCCGATTAGAGCCAGACAATGAAAAACTGTTTTTT
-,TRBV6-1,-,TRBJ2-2,CASRPFGDTGELFF,TGTGCCAGCAGGCCCTTCGGAGATACCGGGGAGCTGTTTTTT
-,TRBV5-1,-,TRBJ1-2,CASSLGDSGYGYTF,TGCGCCAGCAGCTTGGGAGACTCAGGGTATGGCTACACCTTC
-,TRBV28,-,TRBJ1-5,CASSTMRGSGNQPQHF,TGTGCCAGCAGCACCATGAGGGGGAGCGGCAATCAGCCCCAGCATTTT